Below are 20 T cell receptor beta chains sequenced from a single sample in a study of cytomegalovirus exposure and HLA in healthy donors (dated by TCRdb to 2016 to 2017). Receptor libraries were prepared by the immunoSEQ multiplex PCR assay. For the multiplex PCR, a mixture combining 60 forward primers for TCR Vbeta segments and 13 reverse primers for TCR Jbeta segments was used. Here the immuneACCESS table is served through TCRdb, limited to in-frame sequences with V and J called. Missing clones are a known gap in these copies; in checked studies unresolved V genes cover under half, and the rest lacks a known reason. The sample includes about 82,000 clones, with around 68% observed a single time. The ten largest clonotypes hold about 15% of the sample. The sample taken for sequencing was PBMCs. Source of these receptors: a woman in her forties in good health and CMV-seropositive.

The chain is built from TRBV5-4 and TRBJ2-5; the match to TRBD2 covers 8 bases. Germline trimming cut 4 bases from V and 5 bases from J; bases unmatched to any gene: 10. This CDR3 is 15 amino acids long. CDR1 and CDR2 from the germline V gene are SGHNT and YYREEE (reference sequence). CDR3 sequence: CASSPGGAGRETQYF. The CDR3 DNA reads TGTGCCAGCAGCCCCGGGGGGGCCGGTCGGGAGACCCAGTACTTC. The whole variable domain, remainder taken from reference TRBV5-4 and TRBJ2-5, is ETGVTQSPTHLIKTRGQQVTLRCSSQSGHNTVSWYQQALGQGPQFIFQYYREEENGRGNFPPRFSGLQFPNYSSELNVNALELDDSALYLCASSPGGAGRETQYFGPGTRLLVL.

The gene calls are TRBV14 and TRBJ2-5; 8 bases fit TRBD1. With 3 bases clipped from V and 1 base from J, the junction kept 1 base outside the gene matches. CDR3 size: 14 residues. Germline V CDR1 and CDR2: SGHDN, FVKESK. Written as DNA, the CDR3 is TGTGCCAGCAGCCACAGGGGGCCCCAAGAGACCCAGTACTTC. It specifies CASSHRGPQETQYF.

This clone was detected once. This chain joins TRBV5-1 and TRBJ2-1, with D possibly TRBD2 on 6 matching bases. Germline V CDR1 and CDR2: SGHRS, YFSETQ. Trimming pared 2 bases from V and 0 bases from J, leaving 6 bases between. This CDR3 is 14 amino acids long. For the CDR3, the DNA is TGCGCCAGCAGCTTAGCGGGCTCCTACAATGAGCAGTTCTTC. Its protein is CASSLAGSYNEQFF.

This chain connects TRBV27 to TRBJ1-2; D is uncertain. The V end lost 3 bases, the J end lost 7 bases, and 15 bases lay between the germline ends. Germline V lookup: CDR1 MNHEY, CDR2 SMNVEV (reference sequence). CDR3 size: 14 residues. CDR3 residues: CASSFTSSAGGYTF. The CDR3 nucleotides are TGTGCCAGCAGTTTTACATCGTCCGCTGGTGGCTACACCTTC.

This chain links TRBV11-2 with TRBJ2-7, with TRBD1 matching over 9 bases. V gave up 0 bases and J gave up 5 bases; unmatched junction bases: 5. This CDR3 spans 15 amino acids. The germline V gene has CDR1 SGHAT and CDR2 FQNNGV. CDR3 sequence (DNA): TGTGCCAGCAGCTTAGATATGGGACAGGGCCACGAGCAGTACTTC. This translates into CASSLDMGQGHEQYF.

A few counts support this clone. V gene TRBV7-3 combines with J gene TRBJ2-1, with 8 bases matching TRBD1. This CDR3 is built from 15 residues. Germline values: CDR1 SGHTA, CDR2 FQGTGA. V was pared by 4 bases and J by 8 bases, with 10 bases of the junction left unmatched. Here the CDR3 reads CASSSGDRLVYEQFF. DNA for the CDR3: TGTGCCAGCAGCTCAGGGGACAGGTTAGTTTATGAGCAGTTCTTC.

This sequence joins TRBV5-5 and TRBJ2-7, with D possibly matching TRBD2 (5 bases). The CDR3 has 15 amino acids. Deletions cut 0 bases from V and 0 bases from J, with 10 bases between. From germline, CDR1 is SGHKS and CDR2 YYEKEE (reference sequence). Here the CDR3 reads CASSLAGSASYEQYF. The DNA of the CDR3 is TGTGCCAGCAGCTTGGCCGGTAGCGCCTCCTACGAGCAGTACTTC.

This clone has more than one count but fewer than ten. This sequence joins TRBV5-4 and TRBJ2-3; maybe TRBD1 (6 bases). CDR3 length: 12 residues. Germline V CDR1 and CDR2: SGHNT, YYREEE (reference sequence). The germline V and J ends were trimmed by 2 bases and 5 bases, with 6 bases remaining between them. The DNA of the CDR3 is TGTGCCAGCAGCTTACAGGGAGATACGCAGTATTTT. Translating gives CASSLQGDTQYF.

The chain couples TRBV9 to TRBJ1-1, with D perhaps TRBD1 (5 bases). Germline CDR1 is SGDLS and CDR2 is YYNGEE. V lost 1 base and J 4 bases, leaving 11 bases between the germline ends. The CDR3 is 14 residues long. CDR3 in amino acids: CASSVHPGGTEAFF. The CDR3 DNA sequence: TGTGCCAGCAGCGTACACCCGGGGGGCACTGAAGCTTTCTTT.

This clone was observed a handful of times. DNA of the CDR3: TGTGCCAGCAGTCCAATGACTAGCCCTATACAAGAGACCCAGTACTTC. The encoded protein is CASSPMTSPIQETQYF. This sequence joins TRBV7-2 and TRBJ2-5; 7 bases line up with TRBD2. Germline CDR1 reads SGHTA; CDR2 reads FQGNSA. The ends lost 6 bases at V and 2 bases at J; junction bases unmatched: 12. The CDR3 contains 16 residues.

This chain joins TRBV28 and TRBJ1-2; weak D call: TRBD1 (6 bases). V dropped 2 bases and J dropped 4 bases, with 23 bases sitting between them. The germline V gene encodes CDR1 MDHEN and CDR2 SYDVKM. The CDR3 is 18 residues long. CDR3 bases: TGTGCCAGCAGTTTAGAGTTGGTGGGGGCAGGGTTGAGCTATGGCTACACCTTC. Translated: CASSLELVGAGLSYGYTF.

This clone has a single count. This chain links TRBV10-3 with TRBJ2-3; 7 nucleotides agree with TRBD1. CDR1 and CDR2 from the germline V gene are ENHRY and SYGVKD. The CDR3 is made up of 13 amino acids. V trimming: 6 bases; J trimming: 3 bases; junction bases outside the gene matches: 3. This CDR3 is CAIRGQQTDTQYF. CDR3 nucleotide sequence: TGTGCCATCAGGGGACAGCAGACAGATACGCAGTATTTT.

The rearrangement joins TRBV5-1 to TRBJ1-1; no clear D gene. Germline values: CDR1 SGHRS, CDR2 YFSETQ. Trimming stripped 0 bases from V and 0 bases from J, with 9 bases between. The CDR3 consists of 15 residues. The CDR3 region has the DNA TGCGCCAGCAGCTTGGGTGCGGGTATGAACACTGAAGCTTTCTTT. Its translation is CASSLGAGMNTEAFF. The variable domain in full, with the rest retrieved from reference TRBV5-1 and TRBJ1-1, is KAGVTQTPRYLIKTRGQQVTLSCSPISGHRSVSWYQQTPGQGLQFLFEYFSETQRNKGNFPGRFSGRQFSNSRSEMNVSTLELGDSALYLCASSLGAGMNTEAFFGQGTRLTVV.

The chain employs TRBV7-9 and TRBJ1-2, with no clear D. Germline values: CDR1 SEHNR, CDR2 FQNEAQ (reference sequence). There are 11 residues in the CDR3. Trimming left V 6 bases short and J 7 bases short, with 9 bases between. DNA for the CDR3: TGTGCCAGCAGGAGGACTGGTGGCTACACCTTC. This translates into CASRRTGGYTF. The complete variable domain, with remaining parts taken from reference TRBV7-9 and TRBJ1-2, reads DTGVSQNPRHKITKRGQNVTFRCDPISEHNRLYWYRQTLGQGPEFLTYFQNEAQLEKSRLLSDRFSAERPKGSFSTLEIQRTEQGDSAMYLCASRRTGGYTFGSGTRLTVV.

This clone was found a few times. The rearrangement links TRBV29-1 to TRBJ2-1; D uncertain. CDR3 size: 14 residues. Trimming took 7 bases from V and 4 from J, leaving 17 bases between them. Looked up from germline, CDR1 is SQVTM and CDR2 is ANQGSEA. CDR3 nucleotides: TGCAGCGCCCTCGTTACAGTATTTTACAATGAGCAGTTCTTC. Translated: CSALVTVFYNEQFF.

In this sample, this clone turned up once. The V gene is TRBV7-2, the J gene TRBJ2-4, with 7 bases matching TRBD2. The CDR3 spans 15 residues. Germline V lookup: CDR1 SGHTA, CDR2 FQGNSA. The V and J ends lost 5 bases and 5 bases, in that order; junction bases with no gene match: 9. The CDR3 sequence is CASSPGGLSQNIQYF. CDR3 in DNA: TGTGCCAGCAGCCCCGGGGGACTAAGCCAAAACATTCAGTACTTC.

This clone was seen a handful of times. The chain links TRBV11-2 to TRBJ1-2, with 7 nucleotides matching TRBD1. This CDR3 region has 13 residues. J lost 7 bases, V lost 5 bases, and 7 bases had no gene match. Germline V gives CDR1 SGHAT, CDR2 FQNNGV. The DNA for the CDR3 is TGTGCCAGCAGCCCTGGACAGGAACTTGGCTACACCTTC. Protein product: CASSPGQELGYTF. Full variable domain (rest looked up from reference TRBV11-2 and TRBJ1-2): EAGVAQSPRYKIIEKRQSVAFWCNPISGHATLYWYQQILGQGPKLLIQFQNNGVVDDSQLPKDRFSAERLKGVDSTLKIQPAKLEDSAVYLCASSPGQELGYTFGSGTRLTVV.

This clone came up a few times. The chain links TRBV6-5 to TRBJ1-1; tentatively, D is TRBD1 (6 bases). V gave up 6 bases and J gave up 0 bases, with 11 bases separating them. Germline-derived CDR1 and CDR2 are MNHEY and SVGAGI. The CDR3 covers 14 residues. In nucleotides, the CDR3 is TGTGCCAGCAGAGACGGGACATTGAACACTGAAGCTTTCTTT. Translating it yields CASRDGTLNTEAFF.

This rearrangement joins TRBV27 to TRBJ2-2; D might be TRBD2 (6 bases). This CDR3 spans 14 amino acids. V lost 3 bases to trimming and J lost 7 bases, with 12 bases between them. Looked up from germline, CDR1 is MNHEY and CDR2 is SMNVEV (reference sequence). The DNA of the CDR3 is TGTGCCAGCAGTTTCCAGGGAGGAGGCGGGGAGCTGTTTTTT. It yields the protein CASSFQGGGGELFF.

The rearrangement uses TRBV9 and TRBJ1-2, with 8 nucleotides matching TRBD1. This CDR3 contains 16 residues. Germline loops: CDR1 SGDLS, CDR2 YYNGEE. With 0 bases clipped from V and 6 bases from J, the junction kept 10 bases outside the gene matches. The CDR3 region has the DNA TGTGCCAGCAGCGTAGAAACGAGGACAGGGCCCAATGGCTACACCTTC. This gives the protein CASSVETRTGPNGYTF.